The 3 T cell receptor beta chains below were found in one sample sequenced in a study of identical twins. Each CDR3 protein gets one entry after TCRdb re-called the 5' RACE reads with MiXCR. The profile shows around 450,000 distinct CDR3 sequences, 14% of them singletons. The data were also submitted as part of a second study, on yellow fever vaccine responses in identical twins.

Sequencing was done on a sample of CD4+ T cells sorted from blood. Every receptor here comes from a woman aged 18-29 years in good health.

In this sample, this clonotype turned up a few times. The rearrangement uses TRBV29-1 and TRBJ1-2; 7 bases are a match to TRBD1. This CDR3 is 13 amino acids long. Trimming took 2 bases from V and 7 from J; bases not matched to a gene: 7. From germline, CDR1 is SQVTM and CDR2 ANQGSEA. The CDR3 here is CSVERQGVGGYTF. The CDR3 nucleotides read TGCAGCGTTGAAAGACAGGGTGTTGGTGGCTACACCTTC. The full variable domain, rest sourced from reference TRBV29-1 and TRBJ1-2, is SAVISQKPSRDICQRGTSLTIQCQVDSQVTMMFWYRQQPGQSLTLIATANQGSEATYESGFVIDKFPISRPNLTFSTLTVSNMSPEDSSIYLCSVERQGVGGYTFGSGTRLTVV.

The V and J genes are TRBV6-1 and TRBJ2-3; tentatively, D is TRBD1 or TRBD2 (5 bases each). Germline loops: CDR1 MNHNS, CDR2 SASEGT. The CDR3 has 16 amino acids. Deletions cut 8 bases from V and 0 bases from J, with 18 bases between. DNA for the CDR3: TGTGCCAGCGGCCGCTATGGGACGTCTAGCACAGATACGCAGTATTTT. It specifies CASGRYGTSSTDTQYF.

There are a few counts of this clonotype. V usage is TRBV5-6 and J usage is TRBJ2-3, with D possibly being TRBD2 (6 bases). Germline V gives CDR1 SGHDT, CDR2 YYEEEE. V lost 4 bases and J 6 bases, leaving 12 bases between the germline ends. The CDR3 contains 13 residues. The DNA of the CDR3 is TGTGCCAGCAGCAGGGACTCCGCGGATACGCAGTATTTT. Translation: CASSRDSADTQYF.